One T cell receptor (beta chain) is described in this entry. The antigen remains undetermined. This specimen belongs to a study of Graves' ophthalmopathy and Graves' hyperthyroidism. Overall study: Peripheral blood sampling occurred at initial diagnosis, before any treatment. Study-wide results and caveats: A majority of expanded thyroid clonotypes exceeding 0.001 frequency were likewise present in blood.

Researchers took RNA transcripts and amplified TCR beta CDR3 regions from them. HTBI primers were employed in first-round RT-PCR, then a second-round multiplex PCR followed. TCRdb analysed the multiplex PCR reads with MiXCR anew, one entry per CDR3 protein. Among about 640,000 distinct CDR3 sequences, roughly 39% were seen once, and the ten largest hold roughly 3%. Germline CDR1 is SGHTA and CDR2 is FQGNSA. The CDR3 loop spans 16 amino acids. V lost 4 bases and J lost 0; bases outside the gene matches: 6. Orbital computed tomography, thyroid ultrasound, TRAb, serum thyroxine and clinical symptoms formed the basis of diagnosis.

This receptor was taken from an adult man with Graves' ophthalmopathy. The sequencing input was peripheral blood. The chain links TRBV7-2 to TRBJ1-5; 7 bases line up with TRBD1. The CDR3 DNA reads as TGTGCCAGCAGCTACACGACAGGGAATAGCAATCAGCCCCAGCATTTT. Its protein product is CASSYTTGNSNQPQHF.